This is a list of T cell receptor beta chains from one sample in a study of identical twins. TCRdb used MiXCR to reprocess the 5' RACE reads, holding one entry per CDR3 protein. The data show about 530,000 distinct CDR3 sequences, about 22% seen once. These data are also associated with another study on yellow fever vaccine responses in identical twins.

The sequencing sample was made of CD4+ T cells sorted from blood. Receptors were obtained from a woman aged 18-35 years in good health. Each CDR3 is given with its conserved first and last residue. Fields, in order: V gene, J gene, D gene, clone size, CDR3 protein, CDR3 DNA. A D gene is named only where the DNA matches it firmly. Where a row states a size, it is once, few, many or the class of an expanded clone; other rows omit it.

v_call: TRBV3-1
j_call: TRBJ2-1
d_call: TRBD2
clone_size: few
cdr3_aa: CASSQAGTSRVEQFF
cdr3_nt: TGTGCCAGCAGCCAAGCGGGGACTAGCAGGGTTGAGCAGTTCTTC

v_call: TRBV24-1
j_call: TRBJ2-1
d_call: -
clone_size: -
cdr3_aa: CATSVVRGTYNEQFF
cdr3_nt: TGTGCCACCAGTGTTGTCAGGGGGACTTACAATGAGCAGTTCTTC

v_call: TRBV11-2
j_call: TRBJ2-3
d_call: TRBD1
clone_size: -
cdr3_aa: CASSPPLRGLGTQYF
cdr3_nt: TGTGCCAGCAGCCCTCCTTTGAGGGGGCTAGGTACGCAGTATTTT

v_call: TRBV29-1
j_call: TRBJ2-1
d_call: -
clone_size: few
cdr3_aa: CSVDGGNEQFF
cdr3_nt: TGCAGCGTTGACGGGGGAAATGAGCAGTTCTTC

v_call: TRBV4-2
j_call: TRBJ2-1
d_call: -
clone_size: few
cdr3_aa: CASSQAGPNEQFF
cdr3_nt: TGTGCCAGCAGCCAAGCCGGGCCGAATGAGCAGTTCTTC

v_call: TRBV19
j_call: TRBJ1-1
d_call: -
clone_size: few
cdr3_aa: CASTPTVFAFF
cdr3_nt: TGTGCCAGTACTCCGACAGTATTCGCTTTCTTT

v_call: TRBV28
j_call: TRBJ2-3
d_call: -
clone_size: few
cdr3_aa: CASTERGTQYF
cdr3_nt: TGTGCCAGCACCGAAAGGGGTACGCAGTATTTT

v_call: TRBV5-5
j_call: TRBJ1-2
d_call: -
clone_size: -
cdr3_aa: CASSLVAGQANYGYTF
cdr3_nt: TGTGCCAGCAGCTTGGTGGCAGGGCAAGCTAACTATGGCTACACCTTC

v_call: TRBV12-3/TRBV12-4
j_call: TRBJ2-3
d_call: TRBD2
clone_size: few
cdr3_aa: CASGWGSGYTDTQYF
cdr3_nt: TGTGCCAGCGGCTGGGGTAGCGGGTACACAGATACGCAGTATTTT

v_call: TRBV6-1
j_call: TRBJ1-2
d_call: -
clone_size: -
cdr3_aa: CASRPGEIANYGYTF
cdr3_nt: TGTGCCAGCAGGCCCGGGGAAATTGCTAACTATGGCTACACCTTC

v_call: TRBV20-1
j_call: TRBJ1-5
d_call: -
clone_size: many
cdr3_aa: CSACRDLKNQPQHF
cdr3_nt: TGCAGTGCTTGCCGGGACCTAAAAAATCAGCCCCAGCATTTT

v_call: TRBV6-1
j_call: TRBJ2-3
d_call: -
clone_size: -
cdr3_aa: CASSPLGAGTDTQYF
cdr3_nt: TGTGCCAGCAGCCCACTAGGAGCAGGAACAGATACGCAGTATTTT

v_call: TRBV7-3
j_call: TRBJ2-1
d_call: -
clone_size: many
cdr3_aa: CASSPTTLADPYNEQFF
cdr3_nt: TGTGCCAGCAGCCCGACCACCCTAGCAGATCCCTACAATGAGCAGTTCTTC

v_call: TRBV7-2
j_call: TRBJ2-1
d_call: TRBD1
clone_size: few
cdr3_aa: CASSADRASYNEQFF
cdr3_nt: TGTGCCAGCAGCGCCGACAGGGCATCCTACAATGAGCAGTTCTTC

v_call: TRBV9
j_call: TRBJ2-1
d_call: TRBD1
clone_size: -
cdr3_aa: CASSVVTGGNEQFF
cdr3_nt: TGTGCCAGCAGCGTAGTGACAGGGGGTAATGAGCAGTTCTTC

v_call: TRBV2
j_call: TRBJ2-1
d_call: TRBD2
clone_size: -
cdr3_aa: CASLPLAGVVGEQFF
cdr3_nt: TGTGCCAGCCTCCCACTAGCGGGGGTGGTAGGTGAGCAGTTCTTC

v_call: TRBV7-6
j_call: TRBJ1-5
d_call: -
clone_size: few
cdr3_aa: CASSDGGYDQPQHF
cdr3_nt: TGTGCCAGCAGCGACGGCGGATACGATCAGCCCCAGCATTTT

v_call: TRBV5-1
j_call: TRBJ2-1
d_call: -
clone_size: few
cdr3_aa: CASSLDREGNEQFF
cdr3_nt: TGCGCCAGCAGCCTCGACAGGGAGGGCAATGAGCAGTTCTTC

v_call: TRBV12-3/TRBV12-4
j_call: TRBJ2-1
d_call: TRBD2
clone_size: once
cdr3_aa: CASSTSGRMSEQFF
cdr3_nt: TGTGCCAGCAGCACTAGCGGGAGGATGAGCGAGCAGTTCTTC

v_call: TRBV28
j_call: TRBJ2-1
d_call: TRBD2
clone_size: few
cdr3_aa: CASRLTSDNEQFF
cdr3_nt: TGTGCCAGCAGGCTGACTAGCGATAATGAGCAGTTCTTC

v_call: TRBV12-3/TRBV12-4
j_call: TRBJ1-6
d_call: TRBD1
clone_size: -
cdr3_aa: CASSLTGGNNSPLHF
cdr3_nt: TGTGCCAGCAGTTTAACAGGGGGTAACAATTCACCCCTCCACTTT

v_call: TRBV12-3/TRBV12-4
j_call: TRBJ2-2
d_call: -
clone_size: few
cdr3_aa: CASSHNAGELFF
cdr3_nt: TGTGCCAGCAGCCACAACGCCGGGGAGCTGTTTTTT

v_call: TRBV12-3/TRBV12-4
j_call: TRBJ2-2
d_call: TRBD2
clone_size: -
cdr3_aa: CASPGLADTGELFF
cdr3_nt: TGTGCCAGCCCGGGACTAGCGGACACCGGGGAGCTGTTTTTT

v_call: TRBV5-5
j_call: TRBJ2-7
d_call: -
clone_size: -
cdr3_aa: CASSLGDHQAYEQYF
cdr3_nt: TGTGCCAGCAGCTTGGGGGACCACCAGGCCTACGAGCAGTACTTC

v_call: TRBV20-1
j_call: TRBJ2-1
d_call: TRBD2
clone_size: -
cdr3_aa: CSATPLARGASYNEQFF
cdr3_nt: TGCAGTGCTACCCCCCTCGCGCGGGGGGCTTCCTACAATGAGCAGTTCTTC

v_call: TRBV6-5
j_call: TRBJ1-2
d_call: -
clone_size: few
cdr3_aa: CASSYSAGTYGYTF
cdr3_nt: TGTGCCAGCAGTTACTCCGCAGGGACCTATGGCTACACCTTC

v_call: TRBV24-1
j_call: TRBJ2-2
d_call: TRBD2
clone_size: few
cdr3_aa: CATSDPGTSGNTGELFF
cdr3_nt: TGTGCCACCAGTGATCCCGGGACTAGCGGGAACACCGGGGAGCTGTTTTTT

v_call: TRBV10-2
j_call: TRBJ2-2
d_call: -
clone_size: -
cdr3_aa: CASSRSASTGELFF
cdr3_nt: TGCGCCAGCAGCAGGTCAGCCTCCACCGGGGAGCTGTTTTTT

v_call: TRBV20-1
j_call: TRBJ2-1
d_call: TRBD2
clone_size: few
cdr3_aa: CSAPRLAGGVEQFF
cdr3_nt: TGCAGTGCTCCCCGACTAGCGGGAGGGGTTGAGCAGTTCTTC

v_call: TRBV9
j_call: TRBJ2-5
d_call: TRBD2
clone_size: few
cdr3_aa: CASSAKTSGRAGGTQYF
cdr3_nt: TGTGCCAGCAGCGCAAAGACTAGCGGGAGGGCTGGCGGGACCCAGTACTTC

v_call: TRBV20-1
j_call: TRBJ2-1
d_call: TRBD2
clone_size: -
cdr3_aa: CSARVGLAGAYEQFF
cdr3_nt: TGCAGTGCTAGAGTTGGCCTAGCGGGAGCCTATGAGCAGTTCTTC

v_call: TRBV5-1
j_call: TRBJ2-1
d_call: TRBD2
clone_size: -
cdr3_aa: CASSVNLAGFDEQFF
cdr3_nt: TGCGCCAGCAGCGTAAACTTAGCGGGATTTGATGAGCAGTTCTTC

v_call: TRBV7-3
j_call: TRBJ2-3
d_call: -
clone_size: -
cdr3_aa: CASSLGDFTDTQYF
cdr3_nt: TGTGCCAGCAGCCTAGGGGACTTCACAGATACGCAGTATTTT

v_call: TRBV10-3
j_call: TRBJ2-3
d_call: -
clone_size: few
cdr3_aa: CAISVNLGGEITDTQYF
cdr3_nt: TGTGCCATCAGTGTAAACCTTGGCGGGGAAATCACAGATACGCAGTATTTT

v_call: TRBV20-1
j_call: TRBJ2-2
d_call: -
clone_size: few
cdr3_aa: CSARALGAGKNTGELFF
cdr3_nt: TGCAGTGCTAGAGCCCTTGGGGCGGGAAAGAACACCGGGGAGCTGTTTTTT

v_call: TRBV7-9
j_call: TRBJ2-2
d_call: TRBD1
clone_size: few
cdr3_aa: CAAVPGQGRANTGELFF
cdr3_nt: TGTGCCGCCGTCCCGGGACAGGGGAGAGCGAACACCGGGGAGCTGTTTTTT

v_call: TRBV12-3/TRBV12-4
j_call: TRBJ2-7
d_call: -
clone_size: -
cdr3_aa: CASSPRLSTEQYF
cdr3_nt: TGTGCCAGCAGTCCGAGGCTCTCCACCGAGCAGTACTTC

v_call: TRBV5-5
j_call: TRBJ2-7
d_call: -
clone_size: many
cdr3_aa: CASSQQYEQYF
cdr3_nt: TGTGCCAGCAGCCAGCAATACGAGCAGTACTTC

v_call: TRBV12-3/TRBV12-4
j_call: TRBJ2-2
d_call: -
clone_size: few
cdr3_aa: CASSWGYGTAGTGELFF
cdr3_nt: TGTGCCAGCAGTTGGGGTTATGGGACAGCGGGCACCGGGGAGCTGTTTTTT

v_call: TRBV20-1
j_call: TRBJ2-7
d_call: TRBD2
clone_size: few
cdr3_aa: CSASRGSYEQYF
cdr3_nt: TGCAGTGCCTCCCGCGGGAGCTACGAGCAGTACTTC

v_call: TRBV6-5
j_call: TRBJ2-1
d_call: -
clone_size: few
cdr3_aa: CASSYSGDFEQFF
cdr3_nt: TGTGCCAGCAGTTACTCTGGGGACTTTGAGCAGTTCTTC

v_call: TRBV3-1
j_call: TRBJ2-7
d_call: -
clone_size: -
cdr3_aa: CASSQGVGSTYEQYF
cdr3_nt: TGTGCCAGCAGCCAAGGAGTCGGCTCAACCTACGAGCAGTACTTC

v_call: TRBV19
j_call: TRBJ1-4
d_call: TRBD1
clone_size: -
cdr3_aa: CASSPRQGRNEKLFF
cdr3_nt: TGTGCCAGTAGTCCCAGACAGGGACGCAATGAAAAACTGTTTTTT

v_call: TRBV7-3
j_call: TRBJ2-1
d_call: TRBD2
clone_size: -
cdr3_aa: CASSSSRLAVDNEQFF
cdr3_nt: TGTGCCAGCAGCTCGAGCCGACTAGCGGTGGACAATGAGCAGTTCTTC

v_call: TRBV15
j_call: TRBJ1-5
d_call: -
clone_size: few
cdr3_aa: CATSRERGGGNQPQHF
cdr3_nt: TGTGCCACCAGCAGAGAAAGAGGGGGGGGCAATCAGCCCCAGCATTTT

v_call: TRBV3-1
j_call: TRBJ1-6
d_call: -
clone_size: -
cdr3_aa: CASSQVQPRSPLHF
cdr3_nt: TGTGCCAGCAGCCAGGTTCAACCTAGGTCACCCCTCCACTTT

v_call: TRBV5-5
j_call: TRBJ1-4
d_call: -
clone_size: few
cdr3_aa: CASSLGTNEKLFF
cdr3_nt: TGTGCCAGCAGCCTAGGTACGAATGAAAAACTGTTTTTT

v_call: TRBV5-1
j_call: TRBJ2-2
d_call: TRBD2
clone_size: few
cdr3_aa: CASSLSGTSGNTGELFF
cdr3_nt: TGCGCCAGCAGCTTATCAGGGACTAGCGGGAACACCGGGGAGCTGTTTTTT